The following is a TCR beta chain sequence with its context. This sample was taken from a study of blood T cell repertoires in COVID-19. For the study at large: Sample material is recorded as cDNA or gDNA derived from T cells, B-cell-depleted T cells, or PBMCs.

The CDR3 consists of 14 residues. The junction had 7 bases not matched to a gene; V was cut back by 7 bases and J by 5 bases. Germline loops: CDR1 MNHEY, CDR2 SMNVEV (reference sequence). In the original analysis: Amplification of reference gene primers provided the estimated nucleated cell counts. TCRdb's table, derived via immunoSEQ multiplex PCR, lists solely in-frame clones and lacks some. V and J calls and clone size come straight from that table; D and trimming were deduced from the DNA. The sample contains just under 80,000 clones, about 90% of which appear only once. The receptor's source is a human donor in a cohort sampled during active COVID-19. The rearrangement links TRBV27 to TRBJ2-3; the match to TRBD2 covers 9 bases. Sequencing was carried out using peripheral blood. CDR3 protein: CASTLAGAGDTQYF. DNA of the CDR3: TGTGCCAGCACCTTAGCGGGGGCGGGAGATACGCAGTATTTT.